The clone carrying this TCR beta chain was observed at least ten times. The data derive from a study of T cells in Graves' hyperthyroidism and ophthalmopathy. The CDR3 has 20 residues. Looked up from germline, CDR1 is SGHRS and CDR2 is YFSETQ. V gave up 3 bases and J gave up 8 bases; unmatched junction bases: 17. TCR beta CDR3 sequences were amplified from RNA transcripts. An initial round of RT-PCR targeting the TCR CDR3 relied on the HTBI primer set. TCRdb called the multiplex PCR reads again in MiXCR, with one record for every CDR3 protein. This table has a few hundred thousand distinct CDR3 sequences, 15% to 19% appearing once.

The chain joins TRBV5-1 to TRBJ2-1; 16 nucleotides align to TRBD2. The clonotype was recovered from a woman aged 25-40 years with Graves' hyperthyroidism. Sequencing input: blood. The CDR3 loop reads CASSYKTGLAGGLLYDEQFF. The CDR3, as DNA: TGCGCCAGCAGCTACAAGACGGGACTAGCGGGAGGGCTACTGTACGATGAGCAGTTCTTC. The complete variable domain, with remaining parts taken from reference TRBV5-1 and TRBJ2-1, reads KAGVTQTPRYLIKTRGQQVTLSCSPISGHRSVSWYQQTPGQGLQFLFEYFSETQRNKGNFPGRFSGRQFSNSRSEMNVSTLELGDSALYLCASSYKTGLAGGLLYDEQFFGPGTRLTVL.